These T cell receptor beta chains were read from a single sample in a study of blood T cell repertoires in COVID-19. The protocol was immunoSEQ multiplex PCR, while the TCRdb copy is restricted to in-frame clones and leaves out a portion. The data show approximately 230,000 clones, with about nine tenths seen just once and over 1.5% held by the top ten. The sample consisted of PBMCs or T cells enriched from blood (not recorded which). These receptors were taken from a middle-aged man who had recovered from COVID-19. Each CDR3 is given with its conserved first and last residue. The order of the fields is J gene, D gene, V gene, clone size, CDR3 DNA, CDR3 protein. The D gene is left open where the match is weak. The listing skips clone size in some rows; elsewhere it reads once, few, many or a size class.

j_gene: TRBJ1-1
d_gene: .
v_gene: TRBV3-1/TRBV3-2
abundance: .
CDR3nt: TGTGCCAGCAGCCAACAGGGGAAGGGTGAAGCTTTCTTT
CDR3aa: CASSQQGKGEAFF

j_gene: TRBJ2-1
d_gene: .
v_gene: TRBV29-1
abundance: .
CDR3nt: TGCAGCTCTGAAGGAGGGTCCTACAATGAGCAGTTCTTC
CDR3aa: CSSEGGSYNEQFF

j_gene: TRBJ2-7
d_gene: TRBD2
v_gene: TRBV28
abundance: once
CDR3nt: TGTGCCAGCAGTTACCCCGGGACTAGCGGGAGAGACGAGCAGTACTTC
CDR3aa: CASSYPGTSGRDEQYF

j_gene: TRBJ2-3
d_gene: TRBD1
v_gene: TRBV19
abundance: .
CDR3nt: TGTGCCAGTAGTAACGACAGGGGACAAGATACGCAGTATTTT
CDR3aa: CASSNDRGQDTQYF

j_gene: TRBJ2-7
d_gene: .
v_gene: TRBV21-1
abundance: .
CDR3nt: TGTGCCAGCAGCAAAGCGGGGACAGGGGTCCCCCGGTGGGAGCAGTACTTC
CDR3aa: CASSKAGTGVPRWEQYF

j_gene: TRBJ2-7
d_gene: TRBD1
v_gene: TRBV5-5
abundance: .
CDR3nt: TGTGCCAGCACGAGGGCAGGGGGCCACGAGCAGTACTTC
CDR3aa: CASTRAGGHEQYF

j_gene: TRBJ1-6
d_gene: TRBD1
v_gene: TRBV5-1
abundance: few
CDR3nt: TGCGCCAGCAGCGATCGGACAGGGGGAGAGTCACCCCTCCACTTT
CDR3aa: CASSDRTGGESPLHF

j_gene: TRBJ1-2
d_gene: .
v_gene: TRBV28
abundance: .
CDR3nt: TGTGCCAGCAGTTTTCTCAGGGCCAACTATGGCTACACCTTC
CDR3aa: CASSFLRANYGYTF

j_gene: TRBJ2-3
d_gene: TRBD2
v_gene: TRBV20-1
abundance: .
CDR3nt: TGCAGTGCTAGTTGGCGGGAGGGACTCCGAGATACGCAGTATTTT
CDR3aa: CSASWREGLRDTQYF

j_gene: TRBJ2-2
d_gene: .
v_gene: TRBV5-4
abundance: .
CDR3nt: TGTGCCAGCAGCAACCGTAAGGCGGGCCTGAACACCGGGGAGCTGTTTTTT
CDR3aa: CASSNRKAGLNTGELFF

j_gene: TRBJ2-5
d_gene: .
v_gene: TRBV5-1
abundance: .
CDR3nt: TGCGCCAGCAGCTTGACCGGCGGCGGAGAGACCCAGTACTTC
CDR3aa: CASSLTGGGETQYF

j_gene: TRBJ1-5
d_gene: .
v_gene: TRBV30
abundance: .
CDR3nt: TGTGCCTGGAGGGCGACAGGCAATCAGCCCCAGCATTTT
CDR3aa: CAWRATGNQPQHF

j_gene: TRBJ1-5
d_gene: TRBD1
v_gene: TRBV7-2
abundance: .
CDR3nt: TGTGCCAGCAGCCGTAAAGGGACAGGGGAGCAGCCCCAGCATTTT
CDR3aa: CASSRKGTGEQPQHF

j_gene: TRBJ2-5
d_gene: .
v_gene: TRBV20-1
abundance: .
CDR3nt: TGCAGTGCTTTCGGTTGGGAGACCCAGTACTTC
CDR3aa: CSAFGWETQYF

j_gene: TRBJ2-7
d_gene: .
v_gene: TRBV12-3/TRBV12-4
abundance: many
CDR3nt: TGTGCCAGCAGTTTAGTTGGAAGGGGACAGTACTTC
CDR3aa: CASSLVGRGQYF

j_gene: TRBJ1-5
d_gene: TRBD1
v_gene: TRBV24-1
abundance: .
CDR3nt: TGTGCCACCAGTGATGGGAGTCAGGGGGGCAATCAGCCCCAGCATTTT
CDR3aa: CATSDGSQGGNQPQHF

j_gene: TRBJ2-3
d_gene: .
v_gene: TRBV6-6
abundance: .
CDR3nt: TGTGCCAGCAGTCCTACCTATAGCGCGAGCACAGATACGCAGTATTTT
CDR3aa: CASSPTYSASTDTQYF

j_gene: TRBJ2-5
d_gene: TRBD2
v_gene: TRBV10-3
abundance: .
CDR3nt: TGTGCCATCAGTGAGTCGAATGGGCTAGCGGGGGGAACGGTGGAGACCCAGTACTTC
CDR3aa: CAISESNGLAGGTVETQYF